This T cell receptor beta chain was captured by sequencing in a study of CD8 T cells in ankylosing spondylitis. Study-level points and caveats: One TCR beta motif, made up of roughly 8 highly homologous variants, appeared characteristic of ankylosing spondylitis blood.

Concerning this clonotype itself: No antigen is known for it.

TCRdb redid the calling of the 5' RACE reads with MiXCR, one entry per CDR3 protein. Of around 100,000 distinct CDR3 sequences in the sample, approximately 25% were seen once. The germline V gene encodes CDR1 SGHTA and CDR2 FQGNSA. The CDR3 loop spans 13 amino acids. The V gene lost 5 bases and the J gene lost 8 bases, with 13 bases spanning the gap. The rearrangement uses TRBV7-2 and TRBJ2-1, with D perhaps matching TRBD2 (7 bases). Sequencing used synovial fluid, either unsorted or a sorted T cell fraction (not recorded which). The clonotype comes from a male donor with ankylosing spondylitis. In DNA, the CDR3 is TGTGCCAGCAGCGAGGGGGGGATCGATGAGCAGTTCTTC. Translation gives CASSEGGIDEQFF.